This passage covers 23 T cell receptor beta chains from one sample sequenced in a study of T cells after yellow fever vaccination. TCRdb itself ran the 5' RACE reads through MiXCR, one entry per CDR3 protein. Of roughly 150,000 distinct CDR3 sequences in the sample, 6% to 7.5% were seen once. The sample here was CD4+ T cells sorted from PBMCs, taken 5 to 6 days after the first yellow fever vaccination. These receptors were obtained from a young man who received the YFV17D yellow fever vaccine.

This clonotype appeared many times. The V gene is TRBV5-1, the J gene TRBJ2-5, with D perhaps TRBD1 (6 bases). The ends were cut back, 4 bases at V and 5 bases at J, with 18 bases in the middle. Germline V gives CDR1 SGHRS, CDR2 YFSETQ. The CDR3 extends over 15 amino acids. The CDR3 here is CASSIDGHRVETQYF. The DNA for the CDR3 is TGCGCCAGCAGCATTGACGGTCACAGGGTGGAGACCCAGTACTTC.

There are many counts of this clonotype. The rearrangement joins TRBV9 to TRBJ2-3; D uncertain. Germline lookup yields CDR1 SGDLS and CDR2 YYNGEE. The V end was cut by 4 bases, the J end by 8 bases, with 23 bases between. CDR3 length: 16 residues. The CDR3 region is CASSPQVSLVVGTQYF. CDR3 DNA sequence: TGTGCCAGCAGCCCCCAAGTCTCCCTGGTCGTAGGTACGCAGTATTTT. Supplemented by reference TRBV9 and TRBJ2-3, the full variable domain reads DSGVTQTPKHLITATGQRVTLRCSPRSGDLSVYWYQQSLDQGLQFLIQYYNGEERAKGNILERFSAQQFPDLHSELNLSSLELGDSALYFCASSPQVSLVVGTQYFGPGTRLTVL.

Ten or more counts support this clonotype. The gene calls are TRBV12-3 or TRBV12-4 and TRBJ2-1; perhaps TRBD1 as D (6 bases). V was pared by 6 bases and J by 10 bases, with 13 bases between. This CDR3 has 12 amino acids. CDR3 in DNA: TGTGCCAGCAGACTCACAGGGCTGGAGCAGTTCTTC. Residues: CASRLTGLEQFF.

The rearrangement links TRBV20-1 to TRBJ2-1; TRBD2 matches at 11 bases. CDR1 is DFQATT, CDR2 SNEGSKA, per germline (reference sequence). This CDR3 has 15 residues. V lost 4 bases, J lost 7 bases, and 9 bases stayed unmatched. The CDR3 region is CSAKISGGAGNEQFF. CDR3 sequence (DNA): TGCAGTGCTAAGATTAGCGGGGGGGCGGGGAATGAGCAGTTCTTC.

This clonotype has just a few counts. This chain uses TRBV7-2 with TRBJ2-7, with D possibly being TRBD2 (5 bases). V lost 6 bases and J lost 2, with 14 bases in between. CDR1 SGHTA and CDR2 FQGNSA come from the germline V gene. The CDR3 runs 14 residues. CDR3 in amino acids: CASSNPPGTYEQYF. The CDR3 DNA reads as TGTGCCAGCAGTAACCCCCCCGGGACCTACGAGCAGTACTTC.

This clonotype occurred many times. The V and J genes are TRBV5-1 and TRBJ2-1; D is perhaps TRBD1 (6 bases). The CDR3 is made up of 15 amino acids. The germline V and J ends were trimmed by 0 bases and 1 base, with 8 bases remaining between them. In germline, CDR1 is SGHRS, CDR2 YFSETQ. CDR3 sequence (DNA): TGCGCCAGCAGCTTGGTCAGGGGTTCCTACAATGAGCAGTTCTTC. It specifies CASSLVRGSYNEQFF.

This clonotype was seen many times. V usage is TRBV5-6 and J usage is TRBJ2-3, with 10 bases lining up with TRBD2. The germline V gene encodes CDR1 SGHDT and CDR2 YYEEEE. V trimming: 1 base; J trimming: 6 bases; junction bases outside the gene matches: 11. The CDR3 is made up of 17 amino acids. CDR3 nucleotide sequence: TGTGCCAGCAGCTTGAGGCCTAGCGGGGGACCGATGGATACGCAGTATTTT. This sequence encodes CASSLRPSGGPMDTQYF.

The CDR3 DNA reads TGTGCCAGCAGTGCGGACAGGGGAAGTTCAGATACGCAGTATTTT. Translated, it gives CASSADRGSSDTQYF. The chain links TRBV2 to TRBJ2-3; 9 bases map to TRBD1. From germline, CDR1 is SNHLY and CDR2 FYNNEI. Unmatched junction bases numbered 6, after V lost 4 bases and J lost 4 bases. There are 15 residues in the CDR3.

This clonotype was seen more than once but under ten times. The chain recombines TRBV11-2 with TRBJ2-7; 7 nucleotides agree with TRBD1. The CDR3 runs to 14 residues. V lost 5 bases to trimming and J lost 2 bases; unmatched junction nucleotides: 6. The V gene's germline CDR1 is SGHAT and CDR2 FQNNGV. The CDR3 coding sequence is TGTGCCAGCAGCCCCCAGGGGGTCCCCTACGAGCAGTACTTC. Translation gives CASSPQGVPYEQYF.

A single count supports this clonotype. A much larger clonotype is one base distant, so this may be a read error. Likely a read error: the CDR3 ends without its conserved phenylalanine or tryptophan. The V and J genes are TRBV7-2 and TRBJ2-1; 7 positions agree with TRBD2. CDR3 length: 13 residues. The V gene's germline CDR1 is SGHTA and CDR2 FQGNSA. V lost 6 bases, J lost 7 bases, and 6 bases stayed unmatched. CDR3 nucleotide sequence: TGTGCCAGCAGTAACCCGGGGGGAAATGAGCAGTTCATC. Its protein product is CASSNPGGNEQFI.

This clonotype occurred many times. This sequence joins TRBV2 and TRBJ1-1; D unclear. This CDR3 has 13 residues. The V end lost 1 base, the J end lost 1 base, and 4 bases lay between the germline ends. Germline assignment: CDR1 SNHLY and CDR2 FYNNEI. CDR3 in DNA: TGTGCCAGCAGTGAAGTCGAGAACACTGAAGCTTTCTTT. Its protein product is CASSEVENTEAFF.

This clonotype was recorded at least ten times. The chain employs TRBV7-9 and TRBJ2-1, with D tentatively TRBD2 (6 bases). Germline CDR1 reads SEHNR; CDR2 reads FQNEAQ (reference sequence). V lost 1 base to trimming and J lost 10 bases, with 14 bases between them. This CDR3 is built from 14 residues. For the CDR3, the DNA is TGTGCCAGCAGCTTAGTAGGCGGGGAACGAGAGCAGTTCTTC. It yields the protein CASSLVGGEREQFF. The full variable domain, with the rest looked up from reference TRBV7-9 and TRBJ2-1, is DTGVSQNPRHKITKRGQNVTFRCDPISEHNRLYWYRQTLGQGPEFLTYFQNEAQLEKSRLLSDRFSAERPKGSFSTLEIQRTEQGDSAMYLCASSLVGGEREQFFGPGTRLTVL.

This clonotype occurred a few times. The chain recombines TRBV20-1 with TRBJ2-1, with 8 bases fitting TRBD1. Germline CDR1 is DFQATT and CDR2 is SNEGSKA (reference sequence). CDR3 size: 14 residues. Unmatched junction bases numbered 12, after V lost 7 bases and J lost 7 bases. DNA of the CDR3: TGCAGTGTCCTGGGACAGGCCTTGGGAAATGAGCAGTTCTTC. It encodes CSVLGQALGNEQFF.

Points on this clonotype: This may arise from a read error, as a much more abundant clone is one base away. This rearrangement joins TRBV6-1 to TRBJ2-7; 8 nucleotides align to TRBD1. The V gene end was trimmed by 7 bases and the J gene end by 3 bases; junction bases not matched to a gene: 5. This CDR3 spans 13 amino acids. From germline, CDR1 is MNHNS and CDR2 SASEGT. The CDR3: CASKMDRDYEQYV. In DNA, the CDR3 is TGTGCCAGCAAAATGGACAGGGACTACGAGCAGTACGTC.

The sample holds many counts of this clonotype. The V and J genes are TRBV11-2 and TRBJ1-1; 7 nucleotides align to TRBD1. The CDR3 is 14 residues long. Germline V gene data show CDR1 as SGHAT and CDR2 as FQNNGV. J lost 1 base, V lost 3 bases, and 2 bases had no gene match. CDR3 DNA sequence: TGTGCCAGCAGCTTCACAGGGGCGAACACTGAAGCTTTCTTT. This gives the protein CASSFTGANTEAFF.

This clonotype occurred a few times. The V call is TRBV20-1, the J call TRBJ2-1, with 11 bases aligning to TRBD1. CDR1 and CDR2 from the germline V gene are DFQATT and SNEGSKA (reference sequence). V dropped 1 base and J dropped 7; count of bases not matched to a gene: 12. The CDR3 spans 17 residues. The CDR3 DNA reads TGCAGTGCTAGAGTTAAATACGGACAGGGGGCGTTAAATGAGCAGTTCTTC. Its translation is CSARVKYGQGALNEQFF.

This clonotype was seen ten or more times. J is TRBJ2-5 and V is TRBV7-6; D may be TRBD1 (5 bases). Germline V gene sequence: CDR1 SGHVS, CDR2 FNYEAQ. The CDR3 covers 13 residues. Between the trimmed V and J ends, which lost 1 base and 5 bases, there was a span of 8 bases. CDR3 sequence: CASSLDRHETQYF. CDR3 sequence (DNA): TGTGCCAGCAGCTTAGACAGGCACGAGACCCAGTACTTC.

This clonotype was seen at least ten times. V is TRBV6-1 and J is TRBJ2-7; maybe TRBD1 (6 bases). V was shortened by 5 bases and J by 0 bases, with 14 bases between the two germline ends. Germline-derived CDR1 and CDR2 are MNHNS and SASEGT. There are 15 residues in the CDR3. The CDR3 here is CASSRGQFSSYEQYV. In DNA form, the CDR3 reads TGTGCCAGCAGTCGCGGACAGTTTAGCTCCTACGAGCAGTACGTC.

The rearrangement joins TRBV7-8 to TRBJ1-1, with D hard to call. Trimming stripped 4 bases from V and 1 base from J, with 16 bases between. The CDR3 extends over 16 amino acids. Per germline, CDR1 SGHVS and CDR2 FQNEAQ. The DNA for the CDR3 is TGTGCCAGCAGCTCAACCCGAGGACGGACGAACACTGAAGCTTTCTTT. It is translated as CASSSTRGRTNTEAFF.

In its sample, this clonotype was seen many times. V gene TRBV7-2 combines with J gene TRBJ2-7, with 11 bases lining up with TRBD2. The CDR3 spans 17 residues. Germline V lookup: CDR1 SGHTA, CDR2 FQGNSA. The junction had 14 bases not matched to a gene; V was cut back by 3 bases and J by 7 bases. CDR3 sequence: CASSFSPGTSGPFEQYV. DNA for the CDR3: TGTGCCAGCAGCTTCTCTCCCGGGACTAGCGGACCTTTTGAGCAGTACGTC.

This clonotype was recorded many times. The chain employs TRBV7-2 and TRBJ1-4, with TRBD1 as a possible D gene (6 bases). V gave up 5 bases and J gave up 6 bases, with 16 bases separating them. The CDR3 sequence is 15 residues long. Germline V CDR1 and CDR2: SGHTA, FQGNSA. This CDR3 reads CASSRRGGAYEKLFF. CDR3 DNA: TGTGCCAGCAGCCGCCGAGGGGGGGCGTATGAAAAACTGTTTTTT.

Remarks on this clonotype: A much larger clone lies a single base off, so this may be a read error. In DNA form, the CDR3 reads TGTGCCAGCAGTGAGGGCAGGAGGATAGACTTC. Translation gives CASSEGRRIDF. The chain combines TRBV2 with TRBJ2-5; perhaps TRBD2 as D (5 bases). Germline V gene lookup returns CDR1 SNHLY and CDR2 FYNNEI. The CDR3 is 11 residues long.

V and J are TRBV7-3 and TRBJ1-1, with D hard to call. Germline V lookup: CDR1 SGHTA, CDR2 FQGTGA. The V gene lost 5 bases and the J gene lost 4 bases, with 14 bases spanning the gap. This CDR3 spans 14 amino acids. This CDR3 is CASSAHERGTEAFF. DNA of the CDR3: TGTGCCAGCAGCGCCCATGAGCGAGGCACTGAAGCTTTCTTT. Based on the CDR3 plus reference TRBV7-3 and TRBJ1-1, the full variable domain is GAGVSQTPSNKVTEKGKYVELRCDPISGHTALYWYRQSLGQGPEFLIYFQGTGAADDSGLPNDRFFAVRPEGSVSTLKIQRTERGDSAVYLCASSAHERGTEAFFGQGTRLTVV.